These 23 T cell receptor beta chains share one sample of origin, sequenced in a study of identical twins. TCRdb processed the 5' RACE reads anew with MiXCR; each CDR3 protein has one entry. The repertoire includes about 570,000 distinct CDR3 sequences, over 8.5% of them detected once, and roughly 3% sits in the top ten. The same data also contributed to another study, on yellow fever vaccine responses in identical twins.

Sequenced: PBMCs. These receptors were obtained from a woman aged 18-30 years in good health.

The table lists this clonotype with a few counts. The gene calls are TRBV9 and TRBJ2-7, with 8 bases identical to TRBD1. The CDR3 spans 15 residues. With V trimmed by 3 bases and J by 2 bases, 7 bases remained unmatched. Germline V gene data show CDR1 as SGDLS and CDR2 as YYNGEE. CDR3 bases: TGTGCCAGCAGCGGAGGGGACAGGCCAACCTACGAGCAGTACTTC. Its protein is CASSGGDRPTYEQYF.

This chain connects TRBV28 to TRBJ1-2, with a weak D call TRBD1 (5 bases). This CDR3 contains 15 residues. Germline V CDR1 and CDR2: MDHEN, SYDVKM. The V end lost 6 bases, the J end lost 1 base, and 15 bases lay between the germline ends. The DNA for the CDR3 is TGTGCCAGCAGCCCTGGGACCTTTTTTAACTATGGCTACACCTTC. It yields the protein CASSPGTFFNYGYTF.

This clonotype was picked up a small number of times. The chain links TRBV6-6 to TRBJ2-4, with a possible D match to TRBD1 (5 bases). The CDR3 has 13 amino acids. Germline CDR1 and CDR2: MNHNY and SVGAGI (reference sequence). V gave up 10 bases and J gave up 8 bases, with 18 bases separating them. This CDR3 is CATIRGLWDIQYF. Written as DNA, the CDR3 is TGTGCCACCATTAGGGGCCTATGGGACATTCAGTACTTC.

This clonotype has only a few counts. The chain couples TRBV19 to TRBJ1-1; TRBD1 matches 8 bases. The J segment lost 2 bases and the V segment lost 4 bases, leaving 9 bases of the junction unmatched. The CDR3 is 16 residues long. The germline CDR1 and CDR2 sequences are LNHDA and SQIVND (reference sequence). CDR3 amino acids: CASSTLTRGLNTEAFF. Here the CDR3 DNA reads TGTGCCAGTAGTACGCTAACCAGGGGGCTTAACACTGAAGCTTTCTTT.

The chain employs TRBV15 and TRBJ2-1; no clear D. Germline V gene data show CDR1 as LNHNV and CDR2 as YYDKDF (reference sequence). Trimming shortened V by 5 bases and J by 12 bases, and 17 bases separated the two germline ends. CDR3 length: 13 amino acids. The chain's CDR3 is CATSLFRSAWQFF. The CDR3 DNA sequence: TGTGCCACCAGCCTTTTCAGATCCGCCTGGCAGTTCTTC.

This clonotype was counted ten times or more. J is TRBJ2-1 and V is TRBV9; D tentatively reads TRBD1 or TRBD2 (5 bases each). Germline CDR1 is SGDLS and CDR2 is YYNGEE. The germline V and J ends were trimmed by 4 bases and 4 bases, with 18 bases remaining between them. This CDR3 comprises 16 residues. Written as DNA, the CDR3 is TGTGCCAGCAGCCCAGCTGGGGGAGCTCGATACAATGAGCAGTTCTTC. Protein: CASSPAGGARYNEQFF.

This clonotype was recorded at least ten times. The chain couples TRBV12-3 or TRBV12-4 to TRBJ2-3; 8 bases match TRBD1. V was clipped by 5 bases and J by 5 bases; unmatched bases: 6. The CDR3 contains 14 residues. The CDR3 spells CASSATGAVDTQYF. Here the CDR3 DNA reads TGTGCCAGCAGTGCGACAGGGGCCGTAGATACGCAGTATTTT.

This clonotype was seen ten or more times. This CDR3 reads CASSEAGNQPQHF. In DNA form, the CDR3 reads TGTGCCAGCAGTGAAGCGGGCAATCAGCCCCAGCATTTT. This chain uses TRBV6-1 with TRBJ1-5; D is undetermined. Germline V gene lookup returns CDR1 MNHNS and CDR2 SASEGT. The V and J ends lost 0 bases and 2 bases respectively, with 2 bases between them. CDR3 size: 13 residues.

This clonotype was counted only a few times. This chain joins TRBV20-1 and TRBJ2-7, with a possible D match to TRBD2 (6 bases). This CDR3 is built from 14 residues. Germline V gives CDR1 DFQATT, CDR2 SNEGSKA (reference sequence). V dropped 6 bases and J dropped 0 bases, with 15 bases sitting between them. The CDR3 spells CSARAPSASYEQYF. Written as DNA, the CDR3 is TGCAGTGCGCGGGCGCCTAGCGCCTCCTACGAGCAGTACTTC.

This clonotype has ten or more counts. The gene calls are TRBV7-9 and TRBJ1-6, with 8 bases lining up with TRBD1. V shed 2 bases, J shed 6 bases, and the junction held 9 bases outside the gene matches. Germline V lookup: CDR1 SEHNR, CDR2 FQNEAQ (reference sequence). This CDR3 comprises 17 residues. The CDR3 spells CASSLTGTGFFNSPLHF. The CDR3 bases are TGTGCCAGCAGCTTAACTGGGACAGGCTTTTTTAATTCACCCCTCCACTTT.

CDR3 nucleotide sequence: TGTGCCAGCAGTTTATTGGGGCTAGCTCTCGACGAGCAGTACTTC. It specifies CASSLLGLALDEQYF. The J gene is TRBJ2-7, the V gene TRBV27, with D possibly being TRBD1 or TRBD2 (5 bases each). CDR1 and CDR2 from the germline V gene are MNHEY and SMNVEV (reference sequence). The CDR3 is made up of 15 amino acids. Between the trimmed V and J ends, which lost 1 base and 5 bases, there was a span of 15 bases.

The chain joins TRBV27 to TRBJ2-1, with D perhaps matching TRBD1 (6 bases). The germline V gene encodes CDR1 MNHEY and CDR2 SMNVEV (reference sequence). There are 17 residues in the CDR3. V was trimmed by 6 bases and J by 3 bases, leaving 21 bases between them. The CDR3 nucleotides read TGTGCCAGCAGCTATAAGGGGGATTCGGTGAACTACAATGAGCAGTTCTTC. Translated, it gives CASSYKGDSVNYNEQFF.

The chain links TRBV29-1 to TRBJ2-7, with D perhaps given as TRBD1 or TRBD2 (6 bases each). Trimming shortened V by 6 bases and J by 6 bases, and 12 bases separated the two germline ends. Germline values: CDR1 SQVTM, CDR2 ANQGSEA. There are 11 residues in the CDR3. In DNA, the CDR3 is TGCAGCGTCGCGGGACACTCCGAGCAGTACTTC. It specifies CSVAGHSEQYF.

This chain joins TRBV9 and TRBJ1-1; D unresolved. The CDR3 is made up of 12 amino acids. Per germline, CDR1 SGDLS and CDR2 YYNGEE. V lost 0 bases to trimming and J lost 3 bases, with 3 bases between them. CDR3 nucleotides: TGTGCCAGCAGCGTAGTTGACACTGAAGCTTTCTTT. This gives the protein CASSVVDTEAFF.

This clonotype was found many times. The chain combines TRBV27 with TRBJ2-1; D assignment may be TRBD1 or TRBD2 (6 bases each). CDR1 and CDR2 (germline): MNHEY, SMNVEV (reference sequence). CDR3 size: 13 residues. V gave up 2 bases and J gave up 13 bases, with 15 bases separating them. The CDR3 reads CASSLTWGDTQFF. The CDR3 coding sequence is TGTGCCAGCAGTTTAACTTGGGGGGACACTCAGTTCTTC.

At least ten counts were recorded for this clonotype. The genes are TRBV5-1 and TRBJ1-5; 7 positions agree with TRBD1. The CDR3 covers 15 residues. From germline, CDR1 is SGHRS and CDR2 YFSETQ. The junction had 4 bases not matched to a gene; V was cut back by 0 bases and J by 4 bases. The CDR3 DNA follows: TGCGCCAGCAGCTTGGCCGGGACAGAGAATCAGCCCCAGCATTTT. This encodes CASSLAGTENQPQHF.

As for this clonotype: It may be a read error: a sequence one base away is much more abundant. This sequence joins TRBV20-1 and TRBJ1-1; D is ambiguous. Trimming removed 0 bases from V and 3 bases from J, with 8 bases in between. Germline values: CDR1 DFQATT, CDR2 SNEGSKA (reference sequence). The CDR3 has 13 residues. CDR3 protein: CSARDSGYTEAFF. The CDR3, as DNA: TGCAGTGCTAGAGATAGTGGCTACACTGAAGCTTTCTTT.

This clonotype was counted at least ten times. The chain links TRBV5-5 to TRBJ2-1; the match to TRBD2 covers 7 bases. CDR1 is SGHKS, CDR2 YYEKEE, per germline (reference sequence). This CDR3 is 16 amino acids long. Trimming at V came to 3 bases and at J to 4 bases, leaving 10 bases not matched to a gene. This CDR3 is CASSSLQSGEYNEQFF. In nucleotides, the CDR3 is TGTGCCAGCAGCTCCCTACAGAGCGGGGAATACAATGAGCAGTTCTTC.

The rearrangement links TRBV5-1 to TRBJ2-7; D is possibly TRBD2 (6 bases). The CDR3 consists of 14 residues. The ends were cut back, 0 bases at V and 6 bases at J, with 13 bases in the middle. CDR1 is SGHRS, CDR2 YFSETQ, per germline. CDR3 in amino acids: CASSLEGSGFEQYF. Here the CDR3 DNA reads TGCGCCAGCAGCTTGGAAGGTAGCGGTTTCGAGCAGTACTTC.

The chain recombines TRBV7-9 with TRBJ2-1, with 9 bases fitting TRBD2. The length of the CDR3 is 17 residues. Per germline, CDR1 SEHNR and CDR2 FQNEAQ (reference sequence). The ends lost 4 bases at V and 7 bases at J; junction bases unmatched: 14. The CDR3 loop is CASSSKGAGGPWNEQFF. The CDR3 nucleotides are TGTGCCAGCAGCTCCAAGGGCGCGGGAGGGCCATGGAATGAGCAGTTCTTC.

This clonotype was seen repeatedly, ten times or more. The chain is built from TRBV18 and TRBJ2-3; D perhaps matches TRBD2 (5 bases). V was trimmed by 2 bases and J by 8 bases, leaving 11 bases between them. The CDR3 runs to 13 residues. Germline CDR1 reads KGHSH; CDR2 reads LQKENI. The CDR3 region has the DNA TGTGCCAGCTCACCAGGGCTCAGCGGTACGCAGTATTTT. Its translation is CASSPGLSGTQYF.

This clonotype was picked up many times. This chain links TRBV9 with TRBJ2-7, with D perhaps matching TRBD1 (6 bases). Germline-derived CDR1 and CDR2 are SGDLS and YYNGEE. V was cut by 3 bases and J by 8 bases, with 12 bases left in between. The CDR3 length is 12 residues. CDR3 amino acids: CASSDKTGKQYF. DNA of the CDR3: TGTGCCAGCAGCGACAAGACAGGAAAGCAGTACTTC.

The table lists this clonotype with a few counts. The rearrangement uses TRBV7-2 and TRBJ2-1, with a weak D call TRBD2 (7 bases). V was shortened by 7 bases and J by 7 bases, with 23 bases between the two germline ends. Germline values: CDR1 SGHTA, CDR2 FQGNSA. CDR3 length equals 16 residues. CDR3: CASNPGHLVGGNEQFF. The CDR3 DNA reads as TGTGCCAGCAACCCGGGACACCTTGTGGGGGGGAATGAGCAGTTCTTC.